These T cell receptor beta chains were read from a single sample in a study of CD8+ T cells in alopecia areata. Assay: immunoSEQ multiplex PCR; the TCRdb copy retains only in-frame clones and omits some. The table shows 130,000 or so clones, with over 60% occurring only once. The material was CD4+ T cells sorted from blood, obtained at week 4, from a patient treated with tofacitinib. The origin of the receptors is a human donor with alopecia areata. The CDR3 runs from the conserved cysteine through the conserved F or W. The order of the fields is V gene, CDR3 length, J gene, clone size, CDR3 protein. Only part of the rows carry a size: once, few, many, or a class if the clone is expanded.

v_gene: TRBV30
len: 14
j_gene: TRBJ2-1
abundance: once
CDR3aa: CAWSTRGGWNEQFF

v_gene: TRBV5-1
len: 13
j_gene: TRBJ2-5
abundance: -
CDR3aa: CASSLGTAVAQYF

v_gene: TRBV7-4
len: 13
j_gene: TRBJ2-5
abundance: few
CDR3aa: CASSLEGGETQYF

v_gene: TRBV9
len: 17
j_gene: TRBJ1-4
abundance: few
CDR3aa: CASSAHVGRTGVEKLFF

v_gene: TRBV6-6
len: 14
j_gene: TRBJ2-5
abundance: -
CDR3aa: CASSPGTAKETQYF

v_gene: TRBV5-1
len: 16
j_gene: TRBJ2-1
abundance: -
CDR3aa: CASRGTSGSPYNEQFF

v_gene: TRBV4-1
len: 14
j_gene: TRBJ1-5
abundance: -
CDR3aa: CASSQADRGQPQHF

v_gene: TRBV6-1
len: 14
j_gene: TRBJ2-4
abundance: -
CDR3aa: CATGRDRAKNIQYF

v_gene: TRBV7-2
len: 15
j_gene: TRBJ1-2
abundance: -
CDR3aa: CASSSGLGGGYGYTF

v_gene: TRBV11-1
len: 13
j_gene: TRBJ1-5
abundance: -
CDR3aa: CASSATGNQPQHF

v_gene: TRBV29-1
len: 16
j_gene: TRBJ2-6
abundance: -
CDR3aa: CSVEEGRDSGANVLTF

v_gene: TRBV7-9
len: 15
j_gene: TRBJ1-2
abundance: -
CDR3aa: CASSSPGTGGEGYTF

v_gene: TRBV9
len: 15
j_gene: TRBJ1-2
abundance: -
CDR3aa: CASSPRDRTSHGYTF

v_gene: TRBV29-1
len: 12
j_gene: TRBJ1-2
abundance: -
CDR3aa: CSVDLYIRGYTF

v_gene: TRBV4-1
len: 12
j_gene: TRBJ2-1
abundance: few
CDR3aa: CASSLDHNEQFF

v_gene: TRBV7-2
len: 18
j_gene: TRBJ1-2
abundance: -
CDR3aa: CASSPRDRGASFGYGYTF

v_gene: TRBV9
len: 16
j_gene: TRBJ2-3
abundance: -
CDR3aa: CASSFREEGVTDTQYF

v_gene: TRBV10-3
len: 14
j_gene: TRBJ2-1
abundance: -
CDR3aa: CAIGIGQGANEQFF

v_gene: TRBV5-4
len: 15
j_gene: TRBJ2-3
abundance: -
CDR3aa: CASSTGAASTDTQYF

v_gene: TRBV30
len: 13
j_gene: TRBJ2-5
abundance: -
CDR3aa: CAWSSGGQETQYF

v_gene: TRBV5-1
len: 15
j_gene: TRBJ1-5
abundance: once
CDR3aa: CASSLGVGENQPQHF

v_gene: TRBV10-3
len: 13
j_gene: TRBJ2-5
abundance: few
CDR3aa: CAISARGLETQYF

v_gene: TRBV29-1
len: 16
j_gene: TRBJ2-3
abundance: -
CDR3aa: CSVEDPVTLRTDTQYF

v_gene: TRBV5-1
len: 14
j_gene: TRBJ2-5
abundance: -
CDR3aa: CASSSQTGEETQYF

v_gene: TRBV9
len: 15
j_gene: TRBJ2-3
abundance: -
CDR3aa: CASSLGVSSTDTQYF

v_gene: TRBV4-1
len: 15
j_gene: TRBJ2-7
abundance: -
CDR3aa: CASSSPGLAAYEQYF

v_gene: TRBV16
len: 17
j_gene: TRBJ2-6
abundance: -
CDR3aa: CASSQYNTRSGANVLTF

v_gene: TRBV5-6
len: 13
j_gene: TRBJ1-1
abundance: -
CDR3aa: CASSLRGNTEAFF

v_gene: TRBV29-1
len: 14
j_gene: TRBJ2-3
abundance: -
CDR3aa: CSVVRDAIPDTQYF

v_gene: TRBV5-6
len: 15
j_gene: TRBJ2-6
abundance: -
CDR3aa: CASSFRGPGANVLTF

v_gene: TRBV4-3
len: 12
j_gene: TRBJ2-2
abundance: -
CDR3aa: CASSQLGGELFF

v_gene: TRBV5-1
len: 15
j_gene: TRBJ2-2
abundance: -
CDR3aa: CASLDRARYTGELFF

v_gene: TRBV30
len: 15
j_gene: TRBJ1-3
abundance: few
CDR3aa: CAWSPRGDSGNTIYF

v_gene: TRBV4-1
len: 16
j_gene: TRBJ2-7
abundance: -
CDR3aa: CASSQFPRREYYEQYF

v_gene: TRBV5-6
len: 13
j_gene: TRBJ1-4
abundance: -
CDR3aa: CASSSGTDEKLFF

v_gene: TRBV28
len: 13
j_gene: TRBJ2-7
abundance: -
CDR3aa: CASRLAGTYEQYF

v_gene: TRBV29-1
len: 15
j_gene: TRBJ1-2
abundance: few
CDR3aa: CSVEVRQQGRGGYTF

v_gene: TRBV2
len: 14
j_gene: TRBJ2-4
abundance: -
CDR3aa: CASSGMAGRDIQYF

v_gene: TRBV7-9
len: 16
j_gene: TRBJ2-3
abundance: -
CDR3aa: CASSPKTSGPLGTQYF

v_gene: TRBV29-1
len: 12
j_gene: TRBJ1-2
abundance: few
CDR3aa: CSAEERNYGYTF